The clone carrying this T cell receptor (beta chain) rates as large (0.1 to 1%). Its antigen is undetermined. The entry originates in a study of spatial heterogeneity in lung cancer. Study-wide context: Tumor regions showed TCR transcript counts that correlated strongly with a T cell module score from matched bulk RNA-seq.

Indicated time point: sample taken at primary tumor resection. Findings and caveats of the study: Tumor mutation count correlated with how many alpha and beta TCRs expanded intratumorally.

One entry per CDR3 protein, called by TCRdb with MiXCR from the 5' RACE reads. The sample has about 17,000 distinct CDR3 sequences, under 7% seen once. Germline CDR1 reads MNHNY; CDR2 reads SVGAGI (reference sequence). The V and J ends lost 5 bases and 5 bases, in that order; junction bases with no gene match: 8. This CDR3 has 15 residues. The chain joins TRBV6-6 to TRBJ2-7; 11 nucleotides line up with TRBD2. Sequences were derived from lung tumor tissue, sampled at surgery. The source is a male donor with early-stage non-small cell lung cancer. The CDR3 DNA is TGTGCCAGCAGTCCCACTAGCGGGAGTTCCCACGAGCAGTACTTC. It translates to CASSPTSGSSHEQYF.